This T cell receptor beta chain emerged from a study of response to subunit inactivated influenza vaccine. Per the germline V gene, CDR1 is SQVTM and CDR2 is ANQGSEA. The CDR3 spans 12 residues. V gave up 7 bases and J gave up 7 bases, with 14 bases separating them. A single record per CDR3 protein comes from TCRdb applying MiXCR to the RT-PCR reads. The table lists approximately 490,000 distinct CDR3 sequences, under 8.5% of them singletons. The TCR originated in a man between 45 and 75 years old who received an inactivated influenza vaccine. This chain connects TRBV29-1 to TRBJ2-1, with D perhaps being TRBD1 or TRBD2 (6 bases each). Here the sequenced sample was PBMCs from blood, taken less than 25 months after vaccination. The CDR3 DNA is TGCAGCGGAGGGGGGCAACGGAATGAGCAGTTCTTC. It specifies CSGGGQRNEQFF.